This T cell receptor (beta chain) stems from a study of blood T cell repertoires in COVID-19. Measured with immunoSEQ multiplex PCR; TCRdb has only the in-frame clones, and not every one. Of some 70,000 clones listed, over 75% are singletons. The CDR3 has 15 amino acids. The V gene lost 6 bases and the J gene lost 1 base, with 14 bases spanning the gap. Germline assignment: CDR1 MDHEN and CDR2 SYDVKM. The V gene is TRBV28, the J gene TRBJ2-3; D perhaps matches TRBD1 (6 bases). The sequenced sample was peripheral blood. The source of this sequence is a man aged 50-60 years with active COVID-19. The DNA for the CDR3 is TGTGCCAGCAGAGAACAGGGTAAGGGCACAGATACGCAGTATTTT. This codes for CASREQGKGTDTQYF.